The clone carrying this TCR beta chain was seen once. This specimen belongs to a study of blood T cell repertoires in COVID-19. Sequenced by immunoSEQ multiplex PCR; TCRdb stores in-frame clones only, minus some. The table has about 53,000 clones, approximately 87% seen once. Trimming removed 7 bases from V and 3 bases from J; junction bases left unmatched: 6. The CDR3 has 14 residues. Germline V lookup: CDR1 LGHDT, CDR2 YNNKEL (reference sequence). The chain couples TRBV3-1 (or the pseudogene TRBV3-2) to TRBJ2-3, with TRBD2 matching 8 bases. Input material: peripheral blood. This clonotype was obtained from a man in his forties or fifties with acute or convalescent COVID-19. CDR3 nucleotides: TGTGCCAGCACCCCGCGGGGGGCTACAGATACGCAGTATTTT. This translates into CASTPRGATDTQYF.